These 31 T cell receptor beta chains came from one sample sequenced in a study of vaccination effects on CD4 cells after COVID-19 (dated by TCRdb to between 2021 and 2022). After around eleven days of culture, CD4+ T cells were isolated with the EasySep CD4+ T cell isolation kit. The library was obtained by the immunoSEQ multiplex PCR assay. In TCRdb, the immuneACCESS table is reduced to in-frame sequences with V and J assigned. These tables do not hold every clone; where another copy was compared, an unresolved V gene accounts for under half, and the others remain unexplained. In all, the sample holds 37,000 or so clones, and approximately 71% of those were seen once. 3.5% to 4.5% of the sample is taken by the ten largest. These receptors' antigens are unknown. Sequencing used CD4+ T cells from PBMCs cultured without peptide, obtained before COVID-19 vaccination. Receptors originate from a human donor who received a COVID-19 vaccine.

This clone has a handful of counts. This chain uses TRBV4-1 with TRBJ2-7, with TRBD1 identical over 8 bases. Germline V gene sequence: CDR1 MGHRA, CDR2 YSYEKL. The trim removed 4 bases at V and 4 bases at J, leaving 3 bases unmatched. This CDR3 spans 13 amino acids. CDR3 protein: CASSLDREYEQYF. CDR3 DNA sequence: TGCGCCAGCAGCCTGGACAGGGAATACGAGCAGTACTTC.

V and J are TRBV7-6 and TRBJ2-3; 14 bases map to TRBD2. The V segment lost 7 bases and the J segment 0 bases; nucleotides outside the gene matches: 18. The CDR3 is made up of 21 amino acids. Germline CDR1 and CDR2: SGHVS and FNYEAQ. The CDR3 region has the DNA TGTGCCAGCAATCCTGGCTGGGAGAGACTAGCGGGGGGGTTGAGCACAGATACGCAGTATTTT. Its translation: CASNPGWERLAGGLSTDTQYF.

The chain joins TRBV12-3 or TRBV12-4 to TRBJ1-6; no firm D call. With 6 bases removed from V and 6 bases from J, the gap between germline ends came to 6 bases. The CDR3 length is 12 residues. The CDR3 here is CASRFRNSPLHF. CDR3 nucleotide sequence: TGTGCCAGCAGGTTCCGTAATTCACCCCTCCACTTT.

This rearrangement joins TRBV4-2 to TRBJ2-7; D may correspond to TRBD1 or TRBD2 (7 bases each). Germline lookup yields CDR1 LGHNA and CDR2 YNFKEQ. Trimming took 3 bases from V and 2 from J, leaving 14 bases between them. CDR3 size: 15 residues. This CDR3 is CASSQREGAAYEQYF. The CDR3 DNA is TGTGCCAGCAGCCAGAGGGAGGGGGCAGCCTACGAGCAGTACTTC.

V is TRBV7-9 and J is TRBJ1-1; D unclear. The CDR3 length is 15 residues. Trimming shortened V by 4 bases and J by 4 bases, and 16 bases separated the two germline ends. Germline V gives CDR1 SEHNR, CDR2 FQNEAQ (reference sequence). The CDR3 protein is CASSSQGPLGTEAFF. The CDR3 coding sequence is TGTGCCAGCAGCTCCCAAGGGCCACTTGGCACTGAAGCTTTCTTT.

This clone was seen just once. V usage is TRBV2 and J usage is TRBJ2-7; D gene uncertain. Trimming took 6 bases from V and 5 from J, leaving 17 bases between them. Per germline, CDR1 SNHLY and CDR2 FYNNEI. This CDR3 comprises 14 residues. The chain's CDR3 is CASSPPSLKNEQYF. The CDR3 DNA follows: TGTGCCAGCAGCCCCCCCTCTCTTAAGAACGAGCAGTACTTC.

The V call is TRBV18, the J call TRBJ1-2; D perhaps matches TRBD1 (6 bases). Germline CDR1 KGHSH, CDR2 LQKENI. The CDR3 has 13 amino acids. V was cut by 6 bases and J by 8 bases, with 16 bases left in between. The CDR3 DNA sequence: TGTGCCAGCTCGGATGGGACACCGGCGGGCTACACCTTC. As protein: CASSDGTPAGYTF.

The DNA for the CDR3 is TGTGCCAGCAGTGAAGCGGGGGTTGTTAGGGGGGGTTCACCCCTCCACTTT. This gives the protein CASSEAGVVRGGSPLHF. The gene calls are TRBV2 and TRBJ1-6; D is possibly TRBD1 (6 bases). Trimming shortened V by 0 bases and J by 9 bases, and 18 bases separated the two germline ends. CDR3 size: 17 residues. Germline-derived CDR1 and CDR2 are SNHLY and FYNNEI. Drawing the rest from reference TRBV2 and TRBJ1-6, the complete variable domain is EPEVTQTPSHQVTQMGQEVILRCVPISNHLYFYWYRQILGQKVEFLVSFYNNEISEKSEIFDDQFSVERPDGSNFTLKIRSTKLEDSAMYFCASSEAGVVRGGSPLHFGNGTRLTVT.

This clone has just a few counts. The CDR3 reads CASSLEGRVNTEAFF. In DNA, the CDR3 is TGCGCCAGCAGCTTGGAGGGGAGGGTGAACACTGAAGCTTTCTTT. The rearrangement uses TRBV5-1 and TRBJ1-1, with TRBD1 as a possible D gene (5 bases). The CDR3 is 15 amino acids. V was shortened by 0 bases and J by 0 bases, with 9 bases between the two germline ends. The V gene's germline CDR1 is SGHRS and CDR2 YFSETQ.

The chain uses TRBV5-1 and TRBJ2-1, with 7 bases lining up with TRBD2. CDR1 is SGHRS, CDR2 YFSETQ, per germline. Trimming cost V 7 bases and J 3 bases; bases outside gene matches: 13. The CDR3 has 16 amino acids. The CDR3 spells CASHGGFTGGYNEQFF. CDR3 nucleotides: TGCGCCAGCCACGGGGGTTTTACGGGAGGCTACAATGAGCAGTTCTTC. Full variable domain (missing parts from reference TRBV5-1 and TRBJ2-1): KAGVTQTPRYLIKTRGQQVTLSCSPISGHRSVSWYQQTPGQGLQFLFEYFSETQRNKGNFPGRFSGRQFSNSRSEMNVSTLELGDSALYLCASHGGFTGGYNEQFFGPGTRLTVL.

To note about this clone: Mismatch with germline at one junction end may stem from a read error. This sequence joins TRBV6-1 and TRBJ2-7; unclear D gene. There are 13 residues in the CDR3. Germline CDR1 and CDR2: MNHNS and SASEGT. The CDR3 protein is CASREGGSYEQYF. CDR3 in DNA: TGTGCCAGCAGGGAAGGCGGCTCCTACGAGCAGTACTTC.

This rearrangement joins TRBV27 to TRBJ1-1; perhaps TRBD1 as D (5 bases). The CDR3 totals 14 residues. V lost 7 bases, J lost 5 bases, and 17 bases lay in between. The germline V gene has CDR1 MNHEY and CDR2 SMNVEV (reference sequence). CDR3 nucleotides: TGTGCCAGCAAGCAGGGAAAATGGTTGACTGAAGCTTTCTTT. It yields the protein CASKQGKWLTEAFF.

The V call is TRBV4-1, the J call TRBJ2-3; D uncertain. Trimming cost V 8 bases and J 2 bases, with 20 bases left between them. The CDR3 is made up of 16 amino acids. CDR1 and CDR2 (germline): MGHRA, YSYEKL. The CDR3 DNA reads as TGCGCCAGCGGGCCCTCGGTACGATCGAACACAGATACGCAGTATTTT. This codes for CASGPSVRSNTDTQYF.

This clone was found a few times. The chain recombines TRBV2 with TRBJ2-5; D might be TRBD1 (5 bases). CDR3 length: 15 residues. CDR1 is SNHLY and CDR2 is FYNNEI in the germline V gene. Trimming shortened V by 6 bases and J by 5 bases, and 19 bases separated the two germline ends. The CDR3 region has the DNA TGTGCCAGCAGGGCCCGCCAGGCAGGGCGGGAGACCCAGTACTTC. Amino acid sequence: CASRARQAGRETQYF.

This chain's CDR3 is CASSLLGDSNQPQHF. The CDR3 region has the DNA TGTGCCAGCAGTTTACTGGGGGATAGCAATCAGCCCCAGCATTTT. J is TRBJ1-5 and V is TRBV28; perhaps TRBD1 as D (5 bases). Germline CDR1 is MDHEN and CDR2 is SYDVKM. V lost 2 bases to trimming and J lost 0 bases, with 8 bases between them. CDR3 size: 15 residues. Combining the CDR3 with reference TRBV28 and TRBJ1-5 gives the whole variable domain DVKVTQSSRYLVKRTGEKVFLECVQDMDHENMFWYRQDPGLGLRLIYFSYDVKMKEKGDIPEGYSVSREKKERFSLILESASTNQTSMYLCASSLLGDSNQPQHFGDGTRLSIL.

The J gene is TRBJ2-1, the V gene TRBV16; a weak D match, TRBD2 (5 bases). The CDR3 runs to 13 residues. V was clipped by 3 bases and J by 5 bases, with 8 bases between them. Germline CDR1 is KGHSY and CDR2 is FQNENV. The CDR3 coding sequence is TGTGCCAGCAGCCATGGGAGAAACAATGAGCAGTTCTTC. Amino acid sequence: CASSHGRNNEQFF.

This chain links TRBV3-1 (or the pseudogene TRBV3-2) with TRBJ1-2; TRBD1 matches at 8 bases. Germline trimming cut 6 bases from V and 2 bases from J; bases unmatched to any gene: 5. The length of the CDR3 is 14 residues. CDR1 is LGHDT, CDR2 YNNKEL, per germline (reference sequence). Here the CDR3 DNA reads TGTGCCAGCAGTCCGGGACAGGAGAACTATGGCTACACCTTC. Amino acid sequence: CASSPGQENYGYTF.

The rearrangement uses TRBV5-1 and TRBJ2-1; the D gene is possibly TRBD1 (6 bases). This CDR3 has 17 amino acids. Germline V gives CDR1 SGHRS, CDR2 YFSETQ. The V end was cut by 4 bases, the J end by 0 bases, with 17 bases between. CDR3 residues: CASSPGLGASSYNEQFF. CDR3 DNA: TGCGCCAGCAGCCCTGGGTTGGGGGCGAGCTCCTACAATGAGCAGTTCTTC.

The genes are TRBV7-2 and TRBJ2-7, with D perhaps TRBD2 (6 bases). V was cut by 3 bases and J by 6 bases, with 18 bases left in between. The CDR3 sequence is 15 residues long. CDR1 is SGHTA, CDR2 FQGNSA, per germline. The CDR3 coding sequence is TGTGCCAGCAGCTTCGTACAGACTAGTTTTCTCGAGCAGTACTTC. It codes for CASSFVQTSFLEQYF.

The rearrangement links TRBV27 to TRBJ2-7; either TRBD1 or TRBD2 may fit D (5 bases each). The CDR3 runs to 14 residues. Trimming pared 0 bases from V and 2 bases from J, leaving 8 bases between. From germline, CDR1 is MNHEY and CDR2 SMNVEV (reference sequence). The CDR3 region has the DNA TGTGCCAGCAGTTTATCGAGGGGACCCTACGAGCAGTACTTC. Translation gives CASSLSRGPYEQYF.

The gene calls are TRBV29-1 and TRBJ1-2, with 10 bases identical to TRBD1. The trim removed 4 bases at V and 7 bases at J, leaving 6 bases unmatched. Germline loops: CDR1 SQVTM, CDR2 ANQGSEA. The CDR3 spans 13 residues. This CDR3 is CSVGVDRGSGYTF. The CDR3 coding sequence is TGCAGCGTTGGAGTGGACAGGGGGTCTGGCTACACCTTC.

The table lists this clone with a few counts. This rearrangement joins TRBV19 to TRBJ1-3; 8 nucleotides line up with TRBD1. V dropped 5 bases and J dropped 4; count of bases not matched to a gene: 7. This CDR3 is built from 15 residues. Germline CDR1 reads LNHDA; CDR2 reads SQIVND (reference sequence). CDR3 loop: CASSGTGFSGNTIYF. CDR3 nucleotide sequence: TGTGCCAGTAGTGGGACAGGTTTCTCCGGAAACACCATATATTTT.

This clone was seen only a few times. The CDR3 spells CASTVAALRPQHF. The CDR3 nucleotides are TGTGCCAGCACGGTCGCCGCCCTTAGGCCCCAGCATTTT. The rearrangement joins TRBV12-3 or TRBV12-4 to TRBJ1-5, with D unclear. With 7 bases removed from V and 9 bases from J, the gap between germline ends came to 16 bases. This CDR3 spans 13 amino acids.

This clone was recorded a few times. V usage is TRBV7-7 and J usage is TRBJ2-5; D is uncertain. Trimming shortened V by 1 base and J by 3 bases, and 6 bases separated the two germline ends. In germline, CDR1 is SSHAT, CDR2 FNYEAQ (reference sequence). The CDR3 runs 13 residues. The CDR3 DNA is TGTGCCAGCAGCTTAGAAACTAAAGAGACCCAGTACTTC. Its protein is CASSLETKETQYF.

The gene calls are TRBV5-1 and TRBJ1-6; D is unresolved. Germline V gene sequence: CDR1 SGHRS, CDR2 YFSETQ. The V gene lost 4 bases and the J gene lost 9 bases, with 14 bases spanning the gap. The CDR3 totals 14 residues. As DNA, the CDR3 is TGCGCCAGCAGCGGAACTGACGGTCGTTCACCCCTCCACTTT. Encoded protein: CASSGTDGRSPLHF. The whole variable domain, remainder taken from reference TRBV5-1 and TRBJ1-6, is KAGVTQTPRYLIKTRGQQVTLSCSPISGHRSVSWYQQTPGQGLQFLFEYFSETQRNKGNFPGRFSGRQFSNSRSEMNVSTLELGDSALYLCASSGTDGRSPLHFGNGTRLTVT.

This clone was observed a single time. The CDR3 spells CASSEGEGLLRTDTQYF. CDR3 bases: TGTGCCAGCAGCGAAGGGGAGGGGCTGTTAAGGACAGATACGCAGTATTTT. The V and J genes are TRBV7-7 and TRBJ2-3; 7 bases are a match to TRBD2. CDR1 is SSHAT, CDR2 FNYEAQ, per germline (reference sequence). V shed 5 bases and J 3 bases; nucleotides not matched to a gene: 14. CDR3 length: 17 residues.

The gene calls are TRBV2 and TRBJ1-2; maybe TRBD1 (5 bases). Germline V CDR1 and CDR2: SNHLY, FYNNEI. Deletions cut 4 bases from V and 6 bases from J, with 12 bases between. The CDR3 covers 13 residues. The CDR3 here is CASSGREGDGYTF. The CDR3 DNA reads as TGTGCCAGCAGTGGACGGGAAGGGGATGGCTACACCTTC.

Only a few counts were recorded for this clone. This chain links TRBV6-5 with TRBJ2-2, with 10 bases lining up with TRBD2. This CDR3 spans 15 amino acids. Germline loops: CDR1 MNHEY, CDR2 SVGAGI. V was clipped by 5 bases and J by 7 bases; unmatched bases: 7. The CDR3 reads CASSQLAGPGGELFF. The CDR3 DNA sequence: TGTGCCAGCAGTCAACTAGCGGGACCCGGCGGGGAGCTGTTTTTT.

This clone is categorized as medium-sized. The chain employs TRBV5-4 and TRBJ2-2; D uncertain. The V gene lost 0 bases and the J gene lost 8 bases, with 14 bases spanning the gap. The CDR3 is 15 residues long. Per the germline V gene, CDR1 is SGHNT and CDR2 is YYREEE (reference sequence). CDR3 in amino acids: CASSLEGFQGGELFF. The CDR3 DNA is TGTGCCAGCAGCTTGGAGGGCTTCCAAGGTGGGGAGCTGTTTTTT.

The chain employs TRBV2 and TRBJ2-1, with 8 bases aligning to TRBD2. CDR3 length: 13 residues. CDR1 and CDR2 (germline): SNHLY, FYNNEI. With V trimmed by 7 bases and J by 4 bases, 3 bases remained unmatched. CDR3 bases: TGTGCCAGCACCGGGGGGGCTTACAATGAGCAGTTCTTC. It yields the protein CASTGGAYNEQFF.

The chain uses TRBV5-1 and TRBJ2-5; tentative D call: TRBD1 (6 bases). The CDR3 extends over 14 amino acids. V was shortened by 3 bases and J by 5 bases, with 14 bases between the two germline ends. Germline CDR1 and CDR2: SGHRS and YFSETQ. The CDR3, as DNA: TGCGCCAGCAGCTGGGATGGGGGCCCTGAGACCCAGTACTTC. It codes for CASSWDGGPETQYF.